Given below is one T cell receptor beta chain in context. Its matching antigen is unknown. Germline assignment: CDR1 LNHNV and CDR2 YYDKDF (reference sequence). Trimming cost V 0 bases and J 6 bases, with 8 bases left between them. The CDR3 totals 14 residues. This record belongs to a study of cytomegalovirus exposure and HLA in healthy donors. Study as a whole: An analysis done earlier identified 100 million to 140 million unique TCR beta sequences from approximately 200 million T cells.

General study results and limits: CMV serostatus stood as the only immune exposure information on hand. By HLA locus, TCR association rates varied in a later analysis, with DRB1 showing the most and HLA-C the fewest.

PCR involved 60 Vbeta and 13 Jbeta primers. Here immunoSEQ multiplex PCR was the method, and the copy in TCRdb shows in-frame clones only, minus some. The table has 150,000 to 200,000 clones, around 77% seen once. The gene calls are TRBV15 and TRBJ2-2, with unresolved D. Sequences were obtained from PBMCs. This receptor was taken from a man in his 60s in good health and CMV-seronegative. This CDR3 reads CATSRDPLSGELFF. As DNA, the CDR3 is TGTGCCACCAGCAGAGATCCCCTCTCCGGGGAGCTGTTTTTT.